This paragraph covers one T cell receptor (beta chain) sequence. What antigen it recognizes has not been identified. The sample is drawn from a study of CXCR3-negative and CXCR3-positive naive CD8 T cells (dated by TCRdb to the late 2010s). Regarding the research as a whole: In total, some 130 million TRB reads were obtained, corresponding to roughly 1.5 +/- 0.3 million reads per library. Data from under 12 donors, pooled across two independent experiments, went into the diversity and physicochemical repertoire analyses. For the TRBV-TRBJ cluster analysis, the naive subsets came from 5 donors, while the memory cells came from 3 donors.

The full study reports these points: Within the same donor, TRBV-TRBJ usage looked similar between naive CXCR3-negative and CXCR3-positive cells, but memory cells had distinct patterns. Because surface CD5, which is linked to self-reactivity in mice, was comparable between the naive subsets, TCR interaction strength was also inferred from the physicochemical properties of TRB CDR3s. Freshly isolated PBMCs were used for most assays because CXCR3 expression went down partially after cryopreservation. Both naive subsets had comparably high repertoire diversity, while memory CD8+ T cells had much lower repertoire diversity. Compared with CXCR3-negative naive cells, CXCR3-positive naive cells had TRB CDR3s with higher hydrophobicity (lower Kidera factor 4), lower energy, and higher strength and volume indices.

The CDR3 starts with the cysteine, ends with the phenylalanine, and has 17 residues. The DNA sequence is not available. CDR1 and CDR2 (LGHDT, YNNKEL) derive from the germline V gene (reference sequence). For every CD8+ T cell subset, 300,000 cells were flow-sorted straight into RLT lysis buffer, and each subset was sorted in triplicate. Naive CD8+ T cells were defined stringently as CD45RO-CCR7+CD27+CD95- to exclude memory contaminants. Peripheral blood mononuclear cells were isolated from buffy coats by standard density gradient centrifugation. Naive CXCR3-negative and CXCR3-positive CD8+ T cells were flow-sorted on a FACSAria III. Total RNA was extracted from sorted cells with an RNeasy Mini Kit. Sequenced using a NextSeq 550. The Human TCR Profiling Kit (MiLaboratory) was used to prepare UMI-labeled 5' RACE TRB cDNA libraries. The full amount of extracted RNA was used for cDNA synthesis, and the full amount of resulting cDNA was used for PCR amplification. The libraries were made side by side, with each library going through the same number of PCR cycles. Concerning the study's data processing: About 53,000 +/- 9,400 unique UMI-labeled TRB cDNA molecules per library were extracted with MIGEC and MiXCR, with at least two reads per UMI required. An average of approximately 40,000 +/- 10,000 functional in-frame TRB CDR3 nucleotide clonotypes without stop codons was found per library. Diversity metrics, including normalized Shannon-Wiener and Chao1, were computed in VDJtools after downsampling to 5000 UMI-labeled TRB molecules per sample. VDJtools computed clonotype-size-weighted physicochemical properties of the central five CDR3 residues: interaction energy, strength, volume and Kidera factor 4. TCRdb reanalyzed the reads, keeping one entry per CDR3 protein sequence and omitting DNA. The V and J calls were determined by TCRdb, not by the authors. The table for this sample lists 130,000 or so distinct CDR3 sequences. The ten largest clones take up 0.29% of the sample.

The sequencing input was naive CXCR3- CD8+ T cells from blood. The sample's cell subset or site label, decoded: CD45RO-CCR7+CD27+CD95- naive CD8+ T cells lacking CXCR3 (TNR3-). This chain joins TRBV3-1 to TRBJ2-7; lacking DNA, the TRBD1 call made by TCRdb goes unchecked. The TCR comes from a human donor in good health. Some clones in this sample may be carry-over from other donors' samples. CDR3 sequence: CASSQVAGGEYRYEQYF.